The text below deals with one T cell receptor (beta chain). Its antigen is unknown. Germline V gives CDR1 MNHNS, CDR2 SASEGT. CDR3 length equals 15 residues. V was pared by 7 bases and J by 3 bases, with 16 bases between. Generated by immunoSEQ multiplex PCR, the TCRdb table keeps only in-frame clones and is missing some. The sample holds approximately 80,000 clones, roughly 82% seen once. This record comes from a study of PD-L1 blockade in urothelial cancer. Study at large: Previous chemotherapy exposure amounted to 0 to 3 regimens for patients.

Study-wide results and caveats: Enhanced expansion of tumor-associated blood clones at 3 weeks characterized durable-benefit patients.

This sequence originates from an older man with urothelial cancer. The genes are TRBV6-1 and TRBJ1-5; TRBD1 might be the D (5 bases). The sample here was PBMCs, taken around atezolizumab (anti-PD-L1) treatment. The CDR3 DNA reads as TGTGCCAGCACCCTACAGGACGGAATCAATCAGCCCCAGCATTTT. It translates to CASTLQDGINQPQHF.